Presented here are 22 T cell receptor beta chains from one specimen sequenced in a study of T cell repertoires in cytomegalovirus infection. TCRdb re-derived calls from the reads in MiXCR, one entry per CDR3 protein. Here the sample spans roughly 310,000 distinct CDR3 sequences, under 35% being singletons. No antigen has been identified for these receptors. This material consisted of cultured PBMCs, taken from culture after CMV antigen stimulation. The receptor source for this set is a human donor in good health (CMV status not recorded). Some clones in this sample may be carry-over from other donors' samples.

This clonotype turned up a few times. This chain uses TRBV7-6 with TRBJ2-1; D is ambiguous. The V gene lost 2 bases and the J gene lost 0 bases, with 20 bases spanning the gap. From germline, CDR1 is SGHVS and CDR2 FNYEAQ. The CDR3 loop spans 19 amino acids. The CDR3, as DNA: TGTGCCAGCAGCTTAAACTATGGTGGACGGATGAGCTCCTACAATGAGCAGTTCTTC. Translation: CASSLNYGGRMSSYNEQFF. Full variable domain (missing parts from reference TRBV7-6 and TRBJ2-1): GAGVSQSPRYKVTKRGQDVALRCDPISGHVSLYWYRQALGQGPEFLTYFNYEAQQDKSGLPNDRFSAERPEGSISTLTIQRTEQRDSAMYRCASSLNYGGRMSSYNEQFFGPGTRLTVL.

This chain connects TRBV19 to TRBJ1-2; possible D gene TRBD1, 6 bases. The CDR3 is 14 amino acids. V was shortened by 5 bases and J by 4 bases, with 14 bases between the two germline ends. Germline values: CDR1 LNHDA, CDR2 SQIVND (reference sequence). The CDR3 nucleotides are TGTGCCAGTAGTCCCGCGACAGGATCCTATGGCTACACCTTC. Translation gives CASSPATGSYGYTF.

In this sample, this clonotype turned up a few times. The chain has TRBV7-3 and TRBJ2-7; a weak D match, TRBD2 (7 bases). Trimming took 1 base from V and 2 from J, leaving 9 bases between them. This CDR3 spans 14 amino acids. Germline V gene data show CDR1 as SGHTA and CDR2 as FQGTGA. In DNA, the CDR3 is TGTGCCAGCAGCTTAATAGGGGGGGCCTACGAGCAGTACTTC. Protein product: CASSLIGGAYEQYF. The full variable domain, completed using reference TRBV7-3 and TRBJ2-7, is GAGVSQTPSNKVTEKGKYVELRCDPISGHTALYWYRQSLGQGPEFLIYFQGTGAADDSGLPNDRFFAVRPEGSVSTLKIQRTERGDSAVYLCASSLIGGAYEQYFGPGTRLTVT.

This clonotype was seen a handful of times. The rearrangement joins TRBV25-1 to TRBJ1-2; D is perhaps TRBD1 (6 bases). With 6 bases removed from V and 3 bases from J, the gap between germline ends came to 11 bases. CDR3 length equals 13 residues. The germline CDR1 and CDR2 sequences are MGHDK and SYGVNS. CDR3 sequence: CASSEGGYYGYTF. In DNA form, the CDR3 reads TGTGCCAGCAGCGAGGGGGGCTACTATGGCTACACCTTC.

This clonotype was counted ten times or more. The genes are TRBV7-2 and TRBJ1-5; D might be TRBD1 (6 bases). Germline V gene lookup returns CDR1 SGHTA and CDR2 FQGNSA. V lost 3 bases and J 7 bases, leaving 13 bases between the germline ends. The CDR3 loop spans 14 amino acids. The CDR3 DNA reads TGTGCCAGCAGCTTGGGGGCAGTAGGACAGCCCCAGCATTTT. It specifies CASSLGAVGQPQHF.

This chain joins TRBV7-2 and TRBJ1-1; D uncertain. This CDR3 region has 18 residues. Germline assignment: CDR1 SGHTA and CDR2 FQGNSA. The V and J ends lost 1 base and 2 bases respectively, with 20 bases between them. The CDR3 here is CASSLGPIFVGVNTEAFF. CDR3 in DNA: TGTGCCAGCAGCTTAGGACCTATTTTTGTCGGGGTAAACACTGAAGCTTTCTTT.

The chain links TRBV9 to TRBJ2-2; D is unclear. Germline V CDR1 and CDR2: SGDLS, YYNGEE. This CDR3 region has 14 residues. V was clipped by 2 bases and J by 5 bases, with 10 bases between them. CDR3 nucleotides: TGTGCCAGCAGCGTCCTCCAAGGGACCGGGGAGCTGTTTTTT. It encodes CASSVLQGTGELFF.

As to this clonotype: Compared with germline, one end of the junction differs, possibly owing to a read error. V is TRBV7-2 and J is TRBJ2-1; possibly TRBD2 for D (6 bases). CDR1 and CDR2 from the germline V gene are SGHTA and FQGNSA. The CDR3 loop spans 12 amino acids. The CDR3 loop reads CASTTYGDFTLF. The CDR3 nucleotides read TGTGCCAGCACCACATACGGGGACTTTACTCTCTTC. Together with reference TRBV7-2 and TRBJ2-1, the CDR3 gives the full variable domain: GAGVSQSPSNKVTEKGKDVELRCDPISGHTALYWYRQSLGQGLEFLIYFQGNSAPDKSGLPSDRFSAERTGGSVSTLTIQRTQQEDSAVYLCASTTYGDFTLFGPGTRLTVL.

In this sample, this clonotype turned up a few times. This chain uses TRBV12-5 with TRBJ1-1, with no clear D. Germline CDR1 and CDR2: LGHNT and FRNRAP. V dropped 2 bases and J dropped 0 bases, with 7 bases sitting between them. The CDR3 consists of 14 residues. CDR3 protein: CASGLPPVNTEAFF. In nucleotides, the CDR3 is TGTGCTAGTGGTTTGCCCCCGGTGAACACTGAAGCTTTCTTT.

This clonotype has only a few counts. The chain carries TRBV7-6 and TRBJ1-2, with D perhaps matching TRBD1 (5 bases). V was shortened by 5 bases and J by 2 bases, with 12 bases between the two germline ends. CDR3 length equals 14 residues. The germline V gene has CDR1 SGHVS and CDR2 FNYEAQ. CDR3 DNA: TGTGCCAGCAGCCCAGGGCGGGGCAACTATGGCTACACCTTC. It specifies CASSPGRGNYGYTF.

This clonotype was seen only a few times. V is TRBV20-1 and J is TRBJ2-5; D gene ambiguous. Germline V CDR1 and CDR2: DFQATT, SNEGSKA (reference sequence). Trimming stripped 0 bases from V and 1 base from J, with 6 bases between. This CDR3 region has 13 residues. The CDR3 here is CSAREVSQETQYF. The DNA of the CDR3 is TGCAGTGCTAGAGAGGTCAGCCAAGAGACCCAGTACTTC.

This clonotype appeared a few times. This sequence joins TRBV20-1 and TRBJ2-1, with TRBD2 identical over 11 bases. The CDR3 has 14 residues. Looked up from germline, CDR1 is DFQATT and CDR2 is SNEGSKA (reference sequence). Trimming took 7 bases from V and 3 from J; bases not matched to a gene: 5. The CDR3 DNA follows: TGCAGTGTGCTAGCGGGGGGATTCTACAATGAGCAGTTCTTC. Translation gives CSVLAGGFYNEQFF.

In the case of this clonotype: This sequence may be a read error, since a much larger clone differs from it by one base. CDR3 region: CASSPTPARAQYF. The CDR3 DNA reads TGTGCCAGCAGCCCGACCCCCGCCAGGGCGCAGTACTTC. V and J are TRBV7-3 and TRBJ2-7; TRBD1 might be the D (5 bases). Per germline, CDR1 SGHTA and CDR2 FQGTGA. Deletions cut 5 bases from V and 9 bases from J, with 17 bases between. The CDR3 totals 13 residues.

This clonotype was seen ten or more times. The V call is TRBV6-1, the J call TRBJ2-1, with D possibly matching TRBD1 (6 bases). Trimming took off 10 bases at V and 8 bases at J, with 12 bases between the two ends. The CDR3 is 11 amino acids. Germline V lookup: CDR1 MNHNS, CDR2 SASEGT. Written as DNA, the CDR3 is TGTGCCATCACAGGGTATGATGAGCAGTTCTTC. It is translated as CAITGYDEQFF.

The genes are TRBV24-1 and TRBJ2-1; 7 nucleotides align to TRBD2. Germline V CDR1 and CDR2: KGHDR, SFDVKD. This CDR3 has 16 amino acids. With V trimmed by 2 bases and J by 7 bases, 10 bases remained unmatched. This CDR3 is CATSDSLAGEWNEQFF. The CDR3 bases are TGTGCCACCAGTGATTCCCTCGCGGGGGAATGGAATGAGCAGTTCTTC.

This clonotype has a handful of counts. This chain uses TRBV11-2 with TRBJ1-5; no clear D. V lost 0 bases and J 0 bases, leaving 3 bases between the germline ends. The CDR3 spans 14 residues. Looked up from germline, CDR1 is SGHAT and CDR2 is FQNNGV. CDR3 protein: CASSLETSNQPQHF. The CDR3 region has the DNA TGTGCCAGCAGCTTAGAAACTAGCAATCAGCCCCAGCATTTT.

The CDR3 loop reads CASGDRGKVDEQFF. CDR3 nucleotide sequence: TGTGCCAGCGGCGACAGGGGGAAGGTCGATGAGCAGTTCTTC. The rearrangement links TRBV2 to TRBJ2-1; 9 bases line up with TRBD1. The CDR3 loop spans 14 amino acids. Per germline, CDR1 SNHLY and CDR2 FYNNEI. Unmatched junction bases numbered 10, after V lost 8 bases and J lost 8 bases.

This clonotype has a handful of counts. CDR3 protein: CASSLVFTGGGTDTQYF. The CDR3 DNA sequence: TGTGCCAGCAGCTTAGTGTTTACGGGAGGGGGCACAGATACGCAGTATTTT. The chain links TRBV7-2 to TRBJ2-3; 8 bases are a match to TRBD2. Trimming removed 1 base from V and 1 base from J; junction bases left unmatched: 7. The CDR3 is 17 amino acids. CDR1 and CDR2 from the germline V gene are SGHTA and FQGNSA.

This clonotype was seen at least ten times. The chain joins TRBV7-2 to TRBJ2-1; 10 bases are a match to TRBD2. The V and J ends lost 1 base and 10 bases, in that order; junction bases with no gene match: 7. The CDR3 runs 15 residues. The V gene's germline CDR1 is SGHTA and CDR2 FQGNSA. In nucleotides, the CDR3 is TGTGCCAGCAGCTTAGAACTAGCGGGGTACAGAGAGCAGTTCTTC. This codes for CASSLELAGYREQFF.

This sequence joins TRBV28 and TRBJ2-4; 8 nucleotides agree with TRBD2. Germline loops: CDR1 MDHEN, CDR2 SYDVKM. Trimming took 7 bases from V and 15 from J; bases not matched to a gene: 14. This CDR3 comprises 13 residues. CDR3 sequence (DNA): TGTGCCAGCACTGGTAGCGGGATTGCGCAGTGGTACTTC. Translating it yields CASTGSGIAQWYF. The full variable domain, completed using reference TRBV28 and TRBJ2-4, is DVKVTQSSRYLVKRTGEKVFLECVQDMDHENMFWYRQDPGLGLRLIYFSYDVKMKEKGDIPEGYSVSREKKERFSLILESASTNQTSMYLCASTGSGIAQWYFGAGTRLSVL.

The chain uses TRBV7-3 and TRBJ2-1; D gene uncertain. CDR3 size: 14 residues. The ends were cut back, 5 bases at V and 7 bases at J, with 15 bases in the middle. From germline, CDR1 is SGHTA and CDR2 FQGTGA. CDR3 amino acids: CASSASRSQNEQFF. The CDR3 DNA follows: TGTGCCAGCAGCGCTTCCCGCTCGCAAAATGAGCAGTTCTTC.

J is TRBJ2-5 and V is TRBV28; 7 nucleotides match TRBD2. V gave up 4 bases and J gave up 2 bases; unmatched junction bases: 4. From germline, CDR1 is MDHEN and CDR2 SYDVKM. The CDR3 runs 14 residues. CDR3 in amino acids: CASSSPGGQETQYF. The CDR3 DNA reads as TGTGCCAGCAGTTCTCCCGGGGGGCAAGAGACCCAGTACTTC.